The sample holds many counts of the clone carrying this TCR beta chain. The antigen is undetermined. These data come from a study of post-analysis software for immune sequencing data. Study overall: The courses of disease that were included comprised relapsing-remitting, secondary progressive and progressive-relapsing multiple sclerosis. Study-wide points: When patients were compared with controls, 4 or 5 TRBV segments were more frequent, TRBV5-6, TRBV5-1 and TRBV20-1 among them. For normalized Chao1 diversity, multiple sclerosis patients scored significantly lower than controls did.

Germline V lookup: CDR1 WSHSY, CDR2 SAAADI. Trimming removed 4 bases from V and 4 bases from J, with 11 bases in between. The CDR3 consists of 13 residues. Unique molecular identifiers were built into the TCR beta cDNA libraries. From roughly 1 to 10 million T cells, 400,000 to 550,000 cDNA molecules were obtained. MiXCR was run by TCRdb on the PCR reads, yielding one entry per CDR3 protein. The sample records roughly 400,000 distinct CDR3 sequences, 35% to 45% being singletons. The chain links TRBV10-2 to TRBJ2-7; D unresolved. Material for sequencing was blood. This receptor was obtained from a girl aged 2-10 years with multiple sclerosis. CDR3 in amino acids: CASSANSLYEQYF. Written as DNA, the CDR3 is TGCGCCAGCAGTGCTAACTCATTATACGAGCAGTACTTC.